This T cell receptor beta chain is drawn from a study of chemoradiotherapy in HPV16-positive cancers. Study outcomes and limitations: Candidate HPV-specific clones and E7-related TCR motifs grew in tumor during treatment. In HPV16-positive patients, HPV-responsive T-cell expansion tracked better recurrence-free survival. Functional assays defining HPV-specific T cells used only a couple of HPV16-positive patients.

With 4 bases clipped from V and 7 bases from J, the junction kept 13 bases outside the gene matches. The CDR3 sequence is 16 residues long. Per germline, CDR1 MNHEY and CDR2 SMNVEV (reference sequence). As for this clone: Antigen unknown.

Profiling relied on immunoSEQ multiplex PCR, and the TCRdb table lists in-frame clones only, not all of them. The sample contains fewer than 2,500 clones, nearly 90% of which appear only once. The sequenced sample was tumor tissue, obtained from a patient who underwent chemoradiotherapy. The sequence came from a human donor with HPV-associated anogenital cancer. The genes are TRBV27 and TRBJ2-1; 7 bases agree with TRBD1. The DNA of the CDR3 is TGTGCCAGCAGTTGGTGGGGAAGACAGGGTTTGAATGAGCAGTTCTTC. Translated: CASSWWGRQGLNEQFF.